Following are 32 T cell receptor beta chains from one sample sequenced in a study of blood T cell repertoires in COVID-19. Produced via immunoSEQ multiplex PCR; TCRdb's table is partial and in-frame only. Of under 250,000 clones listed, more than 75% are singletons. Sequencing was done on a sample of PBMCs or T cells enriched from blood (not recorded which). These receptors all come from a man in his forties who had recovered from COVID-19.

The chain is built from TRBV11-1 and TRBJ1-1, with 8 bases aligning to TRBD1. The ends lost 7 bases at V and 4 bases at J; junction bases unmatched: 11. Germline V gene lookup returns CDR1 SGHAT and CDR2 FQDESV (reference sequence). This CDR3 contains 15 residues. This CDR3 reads CASITGQGLGTEAFF. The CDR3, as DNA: TGTGCCAGCATCACCGGACAGGGATTAGGCACTGAAGCTTTCTTT.

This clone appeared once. The CDR3 coding sequence is TGTGCCAGCAGCCAGCTGACAGGGAGCGGAGAGACCCAGTACTTC. Translation: CASSQLTGSGETQYF. This chain links TRBV3-1 (or the pseudogene TRBV3-2) with TRBJ2-5; 7 bases map to TRBD1. The CDR3 has 15 amino acids. In germline, CDR1 is LGHDT, CDR2 YNNKEL (reference sequence). The junction had 8 bases not matched to a gene; V was cut back by 3 bases and J by 4 bases.

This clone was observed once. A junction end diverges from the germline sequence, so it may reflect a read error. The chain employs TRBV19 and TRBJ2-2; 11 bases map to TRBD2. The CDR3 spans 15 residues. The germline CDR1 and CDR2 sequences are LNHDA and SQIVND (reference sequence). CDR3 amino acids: CARSGGAVGTGELFF. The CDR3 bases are TGTGCCCGTAGCGGGGGGGCAGTAGGTACCGGGGAGCTGTTTTTT.

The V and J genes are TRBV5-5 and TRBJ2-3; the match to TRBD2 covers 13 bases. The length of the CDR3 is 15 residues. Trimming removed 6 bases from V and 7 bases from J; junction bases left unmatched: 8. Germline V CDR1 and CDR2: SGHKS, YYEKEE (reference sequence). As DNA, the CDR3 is TGTGCCAGCACCCCCACTAGCGGGAGGGAACATACGCAGTATTTT. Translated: CASTPTSGREHTQYF.

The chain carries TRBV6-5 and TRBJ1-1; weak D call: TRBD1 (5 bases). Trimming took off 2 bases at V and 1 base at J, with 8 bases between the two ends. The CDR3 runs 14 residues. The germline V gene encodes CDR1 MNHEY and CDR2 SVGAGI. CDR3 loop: CASSYGHKNTEAFF. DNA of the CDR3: TGTGCCAGCAGTTACGGACACAAGAACACTGAAGCTTTCTTT.

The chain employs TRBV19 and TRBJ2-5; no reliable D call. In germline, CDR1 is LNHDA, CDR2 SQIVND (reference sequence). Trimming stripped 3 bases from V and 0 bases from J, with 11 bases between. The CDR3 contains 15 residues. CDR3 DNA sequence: TGTGCCAGTAGTATCGCCCCAGGTTACCAAGAGACCCAGTACTTC. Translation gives CASSIAPGYQETQYF.

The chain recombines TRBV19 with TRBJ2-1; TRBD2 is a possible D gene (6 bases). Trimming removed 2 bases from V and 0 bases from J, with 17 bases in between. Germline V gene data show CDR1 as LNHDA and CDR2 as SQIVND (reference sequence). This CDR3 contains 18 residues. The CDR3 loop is CASSIKTLAVSSYNEQFF. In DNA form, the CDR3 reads TGTGCCAGTAGTATAAAAACATTAGCGGTAAGCTCCTACAATGAGCAGTTCTTC.

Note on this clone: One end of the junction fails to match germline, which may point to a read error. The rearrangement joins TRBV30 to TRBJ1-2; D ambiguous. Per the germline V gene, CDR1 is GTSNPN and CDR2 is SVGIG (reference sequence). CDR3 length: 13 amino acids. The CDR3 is CAWSVRGNYGHTF. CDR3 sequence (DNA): TGTGCCTGGAGTGTTCGGGGTAACTATGGCCACACCTTC. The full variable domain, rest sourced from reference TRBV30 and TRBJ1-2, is SQTIHQWPATLVQPVGSPLSLECTVEGTSNPNLYWYRQAAGRGLQLLFYSVGIGQISSEVPQNLSASRPQDRQFILSSKKLLLSDSGFYLCAWSVRGNYGHTFGSGTRLTVV.

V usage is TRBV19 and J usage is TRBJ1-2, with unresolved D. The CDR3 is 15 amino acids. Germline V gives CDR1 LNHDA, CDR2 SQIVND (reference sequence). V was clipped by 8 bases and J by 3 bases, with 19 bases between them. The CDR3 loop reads CASVRVEDSHYGYTF. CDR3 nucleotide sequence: TGTGCCAGTGTTCGAGTGGAGGATTCCCACTATGGCTACACCTTC.

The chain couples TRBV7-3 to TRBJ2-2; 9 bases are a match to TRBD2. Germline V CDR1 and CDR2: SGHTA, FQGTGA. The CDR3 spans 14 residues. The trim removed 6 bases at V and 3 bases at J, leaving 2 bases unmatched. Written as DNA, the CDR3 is TGTGCCAGCAGGTCTAGCGGGGACACCGGGGAGCTGTTTTTT. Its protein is CASRSSGDTGELFF.

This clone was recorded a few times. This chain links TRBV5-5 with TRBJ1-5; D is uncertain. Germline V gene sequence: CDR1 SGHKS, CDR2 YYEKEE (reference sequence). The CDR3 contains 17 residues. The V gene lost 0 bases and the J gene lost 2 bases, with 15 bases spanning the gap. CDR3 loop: CASSLVWQEGGNQPQHF. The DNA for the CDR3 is TGTGCCAGCAGCTTGGTTTGGCAGGAAGGCGGCAATCAGCCCCAGCATTTT.

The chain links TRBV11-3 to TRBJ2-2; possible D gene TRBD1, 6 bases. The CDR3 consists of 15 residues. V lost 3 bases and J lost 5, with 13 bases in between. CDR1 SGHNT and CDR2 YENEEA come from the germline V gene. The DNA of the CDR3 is TGTGCCAGCAGCTTTGGGGGCTCGGGTACCGGGGAGCTGTTTTTT. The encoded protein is CASSFGGSGTGELFF.

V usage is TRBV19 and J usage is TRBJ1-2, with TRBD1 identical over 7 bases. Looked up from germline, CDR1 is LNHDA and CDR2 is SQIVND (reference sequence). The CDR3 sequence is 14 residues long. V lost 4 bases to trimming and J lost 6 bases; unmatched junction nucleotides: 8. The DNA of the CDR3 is TGTGCCAGTAGTACCCGTCGACAGGGCGATGGCTACACCTTC. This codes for CASSTRRQGDGYTF.

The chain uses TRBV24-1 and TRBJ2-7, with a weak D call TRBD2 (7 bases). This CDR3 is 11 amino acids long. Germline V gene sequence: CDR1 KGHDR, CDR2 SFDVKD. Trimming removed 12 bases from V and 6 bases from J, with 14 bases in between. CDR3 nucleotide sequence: TGTGCCGCCACTGGGGGGGCCGAGCAGTACTTC. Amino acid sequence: CAATGGAEQYF.

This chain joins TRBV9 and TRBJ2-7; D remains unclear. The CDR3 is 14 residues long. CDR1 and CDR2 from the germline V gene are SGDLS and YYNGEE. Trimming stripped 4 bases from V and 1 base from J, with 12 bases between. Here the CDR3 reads CASSFHDTSYEQYF. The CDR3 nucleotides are TGTGCCAGCAGCTTCCACGACACGTCCTACGAGCAGTACTTC. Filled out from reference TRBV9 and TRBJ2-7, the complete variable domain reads DSGVTQTPKHLITATGQRVTLRCSPRSGDLSVYWYQQSLDQGLQFLIQYYNGEERAKGNILERFSAQQFPDLHSELNLSSLELGDSALYFCASSFHDTSYEQYFGPGTRLTVT.

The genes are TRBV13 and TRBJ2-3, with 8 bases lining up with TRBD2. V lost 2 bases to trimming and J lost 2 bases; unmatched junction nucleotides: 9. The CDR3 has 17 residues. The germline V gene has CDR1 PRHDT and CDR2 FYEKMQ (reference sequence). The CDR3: CASSLRKRGTLTDTQYF. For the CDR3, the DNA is TGTGCCAGCAGCTTAAGAAAGCGGGGGACCCTCACAGATACGCAGTATTTT.

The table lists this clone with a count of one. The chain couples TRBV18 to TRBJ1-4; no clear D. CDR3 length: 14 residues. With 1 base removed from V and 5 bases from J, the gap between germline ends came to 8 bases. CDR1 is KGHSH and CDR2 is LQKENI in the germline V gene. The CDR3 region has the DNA TGTGCCAGCTCACCACAGTCAGAAAATGAAAAACTGTTTTTT. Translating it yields CASSPQSENEKLFF.

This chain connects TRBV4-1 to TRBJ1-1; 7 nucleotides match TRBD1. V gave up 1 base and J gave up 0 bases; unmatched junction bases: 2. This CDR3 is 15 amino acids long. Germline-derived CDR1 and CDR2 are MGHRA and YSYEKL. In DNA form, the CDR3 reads TGCGCCAGCAGCCAAGCGGACAGGCTGAACACTGAAGCTTTCTTT. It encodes CASSQADRLNTEAFF.

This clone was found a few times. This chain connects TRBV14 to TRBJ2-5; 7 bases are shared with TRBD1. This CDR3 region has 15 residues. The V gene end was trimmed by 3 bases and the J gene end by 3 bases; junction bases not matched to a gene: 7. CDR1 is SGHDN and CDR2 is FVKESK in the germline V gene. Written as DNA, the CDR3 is TGTGCCAGCAGCCAGTTTTGGGGACAGAAAGAGACCCAGTACTTC. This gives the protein CASSQFWGQKETQYF.

CDR3: CASNGGIGTEAFF. In DNA, the CDR3 is TGTGCCAGCAATGGAGGGATTGGCACTGAAGCTTTCTTT. The chain recombines TRBV2 with TRBJ1-1, with D uncertain. This CDR3 is built from 13 residues. Germline V gene sequence: CDR1 SNHLY, CDR2 FYNNEI. The ends were cut back, 7 bases at V and 4 bases at J, with 13 bases in the middle.

CDR3 residues: CASSSSYVASGGVADNEQFF. In nucleotides, the CDR3 is TGTGCCAGCAGTTCTTCCTACGTTGCTAGCGGGGGGGTCGCCGACAATGAGCAGTTCTTC. The chain recombines TRBV27 with TRBJ2-1; 12 bases map to TRBD2. This CDR3 spans 20 amino acids. Germline CDR1 reads MNHEY; CDR2 reads SMNVEV (reference sequence). The junction had 18 bases not matched to a gene; V was cut back by 4 bases and J by 5 bases.

The CDR3 region is CASSELPVVAGNTIYF. Written as DNA, the CDR3 is TGTGCCAGCTCAGAACTCCCGGTCGTCGCTGGAAACACCATATATTTT. The V gene is TRBV18, the J gene TRBJ1-3; D is undetermined. V lost 5 bases, J lost 2 bases, and 16 bases lay in between. Germline assignment: CDR1 KGHSH and CDR2 LQKENI. The CDR3 has 16 amino acids.

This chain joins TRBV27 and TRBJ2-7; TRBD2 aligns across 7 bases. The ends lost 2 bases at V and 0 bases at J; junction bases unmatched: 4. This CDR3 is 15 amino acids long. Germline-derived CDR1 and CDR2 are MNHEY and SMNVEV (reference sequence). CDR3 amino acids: CASSLGAGASYEQYF. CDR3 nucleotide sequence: TGTGCCAGCAGTTTAGGCGCGGGAGCCTCCTACGAGCAGTACTTC.

The CDR3 loop reads CATSRRTGLAEKLFF. In DNA form, the CDR3 reads TGTGCCACCAGCAGAAGGACAGGGCTGGCTGAAAAACTGTTTTTT. The chain carries TRBV15 and TRBJ1-4; 8 bases are shared with TRBD1. Germline CDR1 reads LNHNV; CDR2 reads YYDKDF (reference sequence). CDR3 length: 15 amino acids. With 2 bases clipped from V and 7 bases from J, the junction kept 6 bases outside the gene matches.

The CDR3 sequence is CASLTGGPGEQYF. The CDR3 region has the DNA TGCGCCAGCTTGACGGGAGGGCCGGGGGAGCAGTACTTC. The chain combines TRBV10-2 with TRBJ2-7; 8 bases match TRBD2. V was pared by 8 bases and J by 7 bases, with 10 bases of the junction left unmatched. From germline, CDR1 is WSHSY and CDR2 SAAADI. This CDR3 is built from 13 residues.

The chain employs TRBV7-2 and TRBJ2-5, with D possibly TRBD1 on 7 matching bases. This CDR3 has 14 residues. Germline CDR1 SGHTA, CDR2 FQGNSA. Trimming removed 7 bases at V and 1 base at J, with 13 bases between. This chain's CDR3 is CASTQGGIQETQYF. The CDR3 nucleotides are TGTGCCAGCACTCAGGGGGGAATCCAAGAGACCCAGTACTTC.

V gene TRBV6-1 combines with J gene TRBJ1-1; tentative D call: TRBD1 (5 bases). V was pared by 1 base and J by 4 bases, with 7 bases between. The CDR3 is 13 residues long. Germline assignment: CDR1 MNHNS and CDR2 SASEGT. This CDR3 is CASSEEGVTEAFF. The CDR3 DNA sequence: TGTGCCAGCAGTGAAGAAGGGGTCACTGAAGCTTTCTTT.

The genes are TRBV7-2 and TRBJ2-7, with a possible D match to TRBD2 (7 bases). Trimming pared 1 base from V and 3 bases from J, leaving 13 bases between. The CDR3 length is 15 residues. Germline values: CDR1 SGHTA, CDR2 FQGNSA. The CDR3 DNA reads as TGTGCCAGCAGCTTAGGGGAGGGGGGCGGCTACGAGCAGTACTTC. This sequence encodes CASSLGEGGGYEQYF.

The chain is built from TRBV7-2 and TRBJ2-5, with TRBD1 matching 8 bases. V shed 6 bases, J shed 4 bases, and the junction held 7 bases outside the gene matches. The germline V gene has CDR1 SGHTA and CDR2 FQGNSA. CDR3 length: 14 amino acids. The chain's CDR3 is CASSLRQGSETQYF. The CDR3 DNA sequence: TGTGCCAGCAGTCTAAGACAGGGGTCAGAGACCCAGTACTTC.

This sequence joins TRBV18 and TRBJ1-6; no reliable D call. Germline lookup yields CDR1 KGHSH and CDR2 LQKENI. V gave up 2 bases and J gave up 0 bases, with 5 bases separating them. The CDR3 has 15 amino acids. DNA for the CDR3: TGTGCCAGCTCACCAGGGAGCTCCTATAATTCACCCCTCCACTTT. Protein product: CASSPGSSYNSPLHF.

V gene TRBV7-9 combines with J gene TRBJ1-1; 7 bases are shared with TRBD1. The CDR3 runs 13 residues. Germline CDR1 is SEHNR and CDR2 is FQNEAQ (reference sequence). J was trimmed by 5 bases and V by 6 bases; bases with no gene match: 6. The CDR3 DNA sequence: TGTGCCAGCAGTTTTACAGGGGTGACTGAAGCTTTCTTT. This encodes CASSFTGVTEAFF. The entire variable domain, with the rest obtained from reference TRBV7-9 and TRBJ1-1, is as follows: DTGVSQNPRHKITKRGQNVTFRCDPISEHNRLYWYRQTLGQGPEFLTYFQNEAQLEKSRLLSDRFSAERPKGSFSTLEIQRTEQGDSAMYLCASSFTGVTEAFFGQGTRLTVV.

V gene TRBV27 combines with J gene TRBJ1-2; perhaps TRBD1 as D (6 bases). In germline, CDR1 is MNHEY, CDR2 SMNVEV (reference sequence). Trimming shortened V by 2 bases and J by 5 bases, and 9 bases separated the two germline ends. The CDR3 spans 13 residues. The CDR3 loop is CASSLTRGYGYTF. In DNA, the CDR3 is TGTGCCAGCAGTTTAACAAGGGGGTATGGCTACACCTTC.